These 12 T cell receptor beta chains were all obtained from the same sample, sequenced in a study of identical twins. TCRdb reprocessed the 5' RACE reads with MiXCR, giving one entry per CDR3 protein. This table has around 230,000 distinct CDR3 sequences, around a tenth appearing once. Sequences were obtained from memory (CD45RO+) T cells sorted from blood. These TCRs come from a woman aged 18-29 years in good health.

The rearrangement joins TRBV18 to TRBJ2-1; 8 bases are a match to TRBD1. V shed 3 bases, J shed 7 bases, and the junction held 8 bases outside the gene matches. Germline V gene data show CDR1 as KGHSH and CDR2 as LQKENI. The CDR3 is 15 amino acids. The CDR3 region is CASSPSWTGMNEQFF. CDR3 bases: TGTGCCAGCTCACCCTCATGGACAGGGATGAATGAGCAGTTCTTC.

The chain carries TRBV11-2 and TRBJ2-7; D gene uncertain. CDR3 length: 14 residues. The V end lost 4 bases, the J end lost 3 bases, and 13 bases lay between the germline ends. Germline values: CDR1 SGHAT, CDR2 FQNNGV. CDR3 in DNA: TGTGCCAGCAGCTCCGGTACGCAGGACTACGAGCAGTACTTC. Amino acids: CASSSGTQDYEQYF.

This clonotype was observed a few times. The CDR3 coding sequence is TGCGCCAGCAGCTTGGATCCGGTAGCGGGTGGAAACACCATATATTTT. This encodes CASSLDPVAGGNTIYF. The chain couples TRBV5-1 to TRBJ1-3; no clear D gene. The CDR3 contains 16 residues. CDR1 SGHRS and CDR2 YFSETQ come from the germline V gene. V was cut by 0 bases and J by 3 bases, with 13 bases left in between.

This clonotype was observed a handful of times. V is TRBV5-1 and J is TRBJ1-2; 7 nucleotides align to TRBD1. Germline V gives CDR1 SGHRS, CDR2 YFSETQ. V gave up 4 bases and J gave up 4 bases; unmatched junction bases: 10. The CDR3 extends over 15 amino acids. CDR3 residues: CASSVRQGLGYGYTF. CDR3 sequence (DNA): TGCGCCAGCAGCGTACGACAGGGTCTTGGCTATGGCTACACCTTC.

V is TRBV4-2 and J is TRBJ2-3, with D perhaps TRBD2 (6 bases). Trimming left V 4 bases short and J 0 bases short, with 14 bases between. Germline assignment: CDR1 LGHNA and CDR2 YNFKEQ. The CDR3 spans 16 residues. The CDR3 DNA is TGTGCCAGCAGCCGACACGGGGGATCTAGCACAGATACGCAGTATTTT. It yields the protein CASSRHGGSSTDTQYF.

This clonotype occurred many times. V and J are TRBV20-1 and TRBJ1-2; weak D call: TRBD1 (5 bases). Germline V gives CDR1 DFQATT, CDR2 SNEGSKA (reference sequence). The V end was cut by 6 bases, the J end by 5 bases, with 16 bases between. The CDR3 is 13 residues long. CDR3 coding DNA: TGCAGTGCGGGCCAGGGAATCCCTTATGGCTACACCTTC. This gives the protein CSAGQGIPYGYTF.

The chain couples TRBV12-3 or TRBV12-4 to TRBJ2-1; 8 bases are a match to TRBD2. The V gene end was trimmed by 6 bases and the J gene end by 5 bases; junction bases not matched to a gene: 6. This CDR3 has 14 amino acids. The CDR3 nucleotides are TGTGCCAGCAGCCGACGGGGGGGTGACAATGAGCAGTTCTTC. It specifies CASSRRGGDNEQFF.

In this sample, this clonotype turned up a few times. Written as DNA, the CDR3 is TGCAGTGCTTTGGGGCAGGGGGTTAATCAGCCCCAGCATTTT. Amino acid sequence: CSALGQGVNQPQHF. The V and J genes are TRBV20-1 and TRBJ1-5, with 7 bases identical to TRBD1. This CDR3 comprises 14 residues. Germline trimming cut 5 bases from V and 4 bases from J; bases unmatched to any gene: 8. Per germline, CDR1 DFQATT and CDR2 SNEGSKA (reference sequence).

This clonotype was recorded a few times. J is TRBJ1-1 and V is TRBV12-3 or TRBV12-4, with D unclear. Trimming took 6 bases from V and 5 from J, leaving 13 bases between them. The CDR3 runs 13 residues. CDR3 coding DNA: TGTGCCAGCAGAGTACAACGGAAAACTGAAGCTTTCTTT. Amino acid sequence: CASRVQRKTEAFF.

The rearrangement uses TRBV27 and TRBJ1-4; TRBD1 matches at 8 bases. CDR1 is MNHEY and CDR2 is SMNVEV in the germline V gene (reference sequence). V trimming: 5 bases; J trimming: 10 bases; junction bases outside the gene matches: 0. CDR3 length: 11 amino acids. In DNA form, the CDR3 reads TGTGCCAGCAGTCAGGGGGCAAAACTGTTTTTT. This translates into CASSQGAKLFF.

This clonotype was detected only a few times. The V call is TRBV12-3 or TRBV12-4, the J call TRBJ2-5, with D possibly being TRBD1 or TRBD2 (5 bases each). CDR3 length: 15 residues. V lost 8 bases and J 5 bases, leaving 21 bases between the germline ends. CDR3 bases: TGTGCCAGCCGCCGGGACGGCCCCCTTCGGGAGACCCAGTACTTC. Its translation: CASRRDGPLRETQYF.

J is TRBJ2-7 and V is TRBV7-9; 9 nucleotides align to TRBD1. The CDR3 has 15 residues. Trimming took 5 bases from V and 7 from J; bases not matched to a gene: 12. The germline CDR1 and CDR2 sequences are SEHNR and FQNEAQ (reference sequence). The DNA for the CDR3 is TGTGCCAGCAGCCTAACCGGGACAGGGCGAGAGGAGCAGTACTTC. Protein: CASSLTGTGREEQYF.